The clone carrying this TCR beta chain has a handful of counts. No antigen is known for it. A junction boundary mismatches the germline segment, possibly from a read error. The data are from a study of T-cell memory formation after mild COVID-19. Whole-study findings and limits: Clones shrinking between day 15 and 85 showed a balanced CD4/CD8 split, and those that grew later tilted toward CD4+. Some SARS-CoV-2-responding clones were already detected in memory before infection. CD4+ contracting clones were mainly CM and EM; CD8+ ones, EMRA.

The CDR3 is 13 residues long. Germline V lookup: CDR1 SQVTM, CDR2 ANQGSEA. 5'RACE with constant-segment primers built TCRalpha and TCRbeta cDNA libraries with UMIs. Each CDR3 protein is one row after TCRdb ran MiXCR on the 5' RACE reads. Of about 90,000 distinct CDR3 sequences detected, approximately 16% appear once; the ten largest clones hold about two fifths. This chain uses TRBV29-1 with TRBJ2-5, with D tentatively TRBD2 (5 bases). The specimen was PBMCs or a T cell subset sorted from them (not recorded which). The source is a man younger than 30 who had mild COVID-19 (a few samples of this study predate the infection). Cell type and time point are not known. CDR3 bases: TGCAGCGTTAAAGAGGGCCTGGCGGAGACCCAGTACTTC. Protein sequence: CSVKEGLAETQYF.